These T cell receptor beta chains were read from a single sample in a study of cytomegalovirus exposure and HLA in healthy donors. Assay: immunoSEQ multiplex PCR; the TCRdb copy retains only in-frame clones and omits some. Of roughly 100,000 clones listed, 70% to 90% are singletons. Sequencing was carried out using PBMCs. Source of these receptors: a man aged 35 to 55 in good health and CMV-seronegative. The CDR3 runs from the conserved cysteine through the conserved F or W. A D gene is named only where the DNA matches it firmly. Expanded clones get a size class; other rows say once, few or many, or leave the size out.

D gene | clone size | J gene | CDR3 length | V gene | CDR3 DNA | CDR3 protein
- | - | TRBJ2-2 | 15 | TRBV7-7 | TGTGCTAGCAGTCCTAGCTTTGTCTACACCGGGGAGCTGTTTTTT | CASSPSFVYTGELFF
- | few | TRBJ1-2 | 12 | TRBV13 | TGTGCCAGCAGTCGGGGGGTAGGTGGCTACACCTTC | CASSRGVGGYTF
TRBD1 | - | TRBJ2-2 | 15 | TRBV19 | TGTGCCAGTAGTATTGATGGGACAGAGACCGGGGAGCTGTTTTTT | CASSIDGTETGELFF
- | once | TRBJ2-2 | 12 | TRBV6-5 | TGTGCCAGCAGTTACCTAACCGGGGAGCTGTTTTTT | CASSYLTGELFF
- | - | TRBJ2-7 | 15 | TRBV5-1 | TGCGCCAGCAGCTGGGGGCGACTCAGCTCCTACGAGCAGTACTTC | CASSWGRLSSYEQYF
TRBD1 | - | TRBJ2-1 | 13 | TRBV9 | TGTGCCAGCAGCGCGATAACAGGGGGCGAGCAGTTCTTC | CASSAITGGEQFF
TRBD1 | - | TRBJ2-7 | 16 | TRBV4-1 | TGCGCCAGCAGCCCCCAGCCGGGACAGGGGGCGGGTGAGCAGTACTTC | CASSPQPGQGAGEQYF
- | few | TRBJ2-7 | 11 | TRBV29-1 | TGCAGCGCAGGACAGTCCTACGAGCAGTACTTC | CSAGQSYEQYF
- | - | TRBJ2-7 | 11 | TRBV7-2 | TGTGCCAGCAGCCAAAGCAACGAGCAGTACTTC | CASSQSNEQYF
- | once | TRBJ2-1 | 15 | TRBV6-5 | TGTGCCAGCAGTTATTTCCTAGGACAGCATAATGAGCAGTTCTTC | CASSYFLGQHNEQFF
TRBD1 | - | TRBJ2-1 | 18 | TRBV6-4 | TGTGCCAGCAGGGCCCGACGGGGGGGACAGGGGGCGCACAATGAGCAGTTCTTC | CASRARRGGQGAHNEQFF
- | - | TRBJ2-5 | 16 | TRBV5-1 | TGCGCCAGCAGCTTGGACACCACAGGACGTGGCGAGACCCAGTACTTC | CASSLDTTGRGETQYF
- | - | TRBJ2-7 | 11 | TRBV7-2 | TGTGCCAGCAGCTTTTACTACGAGCAGTACTTC | CASSFYYEQYF
- | once | TRBJ1-6 | 14 | TRBV27 | TGTGCCAGCAGTTTATCTTCAGGGGTCTCTGCCCTCCACTTT | CASSLSSGVSALHF
- | - | TRBJ2-3 | 14 | TRBV7-9 | TGTGCCAGCAGCTTTCGACAGGGCACAGATACGCAGTATTTT | CASSFRQGTDTQYF